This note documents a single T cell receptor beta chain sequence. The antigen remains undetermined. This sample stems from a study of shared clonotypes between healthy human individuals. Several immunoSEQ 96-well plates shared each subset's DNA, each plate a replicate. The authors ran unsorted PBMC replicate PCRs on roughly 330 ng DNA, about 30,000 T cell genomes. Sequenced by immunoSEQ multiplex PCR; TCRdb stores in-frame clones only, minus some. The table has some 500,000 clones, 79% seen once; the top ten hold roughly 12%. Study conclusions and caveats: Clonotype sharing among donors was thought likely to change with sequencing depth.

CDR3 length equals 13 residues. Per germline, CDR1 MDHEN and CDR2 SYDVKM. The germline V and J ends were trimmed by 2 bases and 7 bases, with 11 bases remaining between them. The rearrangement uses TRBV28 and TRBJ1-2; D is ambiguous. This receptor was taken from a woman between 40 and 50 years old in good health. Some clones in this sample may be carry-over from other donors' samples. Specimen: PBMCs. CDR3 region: CASSLVGSGGYTF. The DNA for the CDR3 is TGTGCCAGCAGTTTAGTCGGGTCGGGTGGCTACACCTTC.